Sequencing of this TCR beta chain was carried out in a study of PD-1 blockade in classical Hodgkin lymphoma. Study-level background: Intravenous nivolumab at 3 mg/kg was given to patients every 2 weeks.

Sequencing used immunoSEQ multiplex PCR; TCRdb keeps in-frame clones, though not all of them. The sample lists 14,000 to 15,000 clones, about 60% occurring once. There was relapse after autologous stem cell transplantation in every patient, and there was variation in brentuximab vedotin exposure. From germline, CDR1 is SGHTS and CDR2 YDEGEE. J gave up 1 base and V 2 bases, and 10 bases lay outside the gene matches. The CDR3 runs to 17 residues. The rearrangement uses TRBV5-8 and TRBJ1-1; 8 positions agree with TRBD1. The source was peripheral blood mononuclear cells (PBMCs), collected at baseline. The sequence derives from a human donor with classical Hodgkin lymphoma. CDR3 sequence (DNA): TGTGCCAGCAGCTTCTCCGGGACAGGAGGCAGGAACACTGAAGCTTTCTTT. It codes for CASSFSGTGGRNTEAFF.